The text below deals with one TCR beta chain. Its antigen is currently unknown. The treatment denotes: 15 to 20 received Ad26.COV2.S at low or high dose, single or two shots; five or six received placebo; per-sample allocation not given. Day 63 after the first injection of vaccine or placebo was the sampling time. The data originate from a study of Ad26.COV2.S vaccination and SARS-CoV-2 variants. Study background: Among those in the COV1001 Ad26.COV2.S trial arm was the donor.

TCRdb keeps only in-frame clones here, not all; method: immunoSEQ multiplex PCR. Here the sample spans 440,000 or so clones, about nine tenths being singletons. The study, taken as a whole, reports: The placebo group had lower spike-specific TCR breadth than the vaccine recipients did. Spike-specific responses of CD8+ and CD4+ T cells were reported to display substantial breadth after vaccination.

The sample was peripheral blood, taken in a trial of Ad26.COV2.S vaccine versus placebo. The source of this sequence is a person aged 18-60 years who received the Ad26.COV2.S COVID-19 vaccine or a placebo.

The CDR3 reads CASRRQGYTEAFF. CDR3 bases: TGTGCCAGCAGGCGACAGGGGTACACTGAAGCTTTCTTT. This sequence joins TRBV2 and TRBJ1-1; 8 bases line up with TRBD1. The germline V gene has CDR1 SNHLY and CDR2 FYNNEI. The CDR3 extends over 13 amino acids. V lost 6 bases and J lost 3; bases outside the gene matches: 3.